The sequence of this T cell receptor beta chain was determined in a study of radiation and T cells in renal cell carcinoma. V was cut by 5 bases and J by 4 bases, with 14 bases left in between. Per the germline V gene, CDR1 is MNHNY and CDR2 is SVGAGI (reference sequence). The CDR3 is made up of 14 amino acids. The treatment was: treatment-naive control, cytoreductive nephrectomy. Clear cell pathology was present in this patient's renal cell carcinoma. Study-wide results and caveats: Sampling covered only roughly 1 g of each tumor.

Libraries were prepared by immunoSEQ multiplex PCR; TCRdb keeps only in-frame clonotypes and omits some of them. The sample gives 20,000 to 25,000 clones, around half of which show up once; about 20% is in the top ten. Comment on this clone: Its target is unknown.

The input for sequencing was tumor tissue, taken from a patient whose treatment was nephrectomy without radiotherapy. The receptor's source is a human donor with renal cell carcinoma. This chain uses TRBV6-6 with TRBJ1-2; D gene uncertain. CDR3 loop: CASSGPEDLYGYTF. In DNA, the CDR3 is TGTGCCAGCAGTGGCCCGGAAGATCTCTATGGCTACACCTTC.